This T cell receptor beta chain was identified during a study of spatial heterogeneity in lung cancer. TCRdb re-analysed the 5' RACE reads in MiXCR, keeping a single row per CDR3 protein. The profile shows some 11,000 distinct CDR3 sequences, approximately 3.7% of them singletons. V was trimmed by 2 bases and J by 4 bases, leaving 6 bases between them. This CDR3 is 13 amino acids long. Germline V lookup: CDR1 DFQATT, CDR2 SNEGSKA (reference sequence). Time point given: sample taken at primary tumor resection. Sequencing used PBMCs, obtained at surgery. The J gene is TRBJ1-6, the V gene TRBV20-1; D call uncertain. The sequence came from a female donor with early-stage non-small cell lung cancer. The CDR3 region has the DNA TGCAGTGCTAGAAGAGAGTATAATTCACCCCTCCACTTT. Translated, it gives CSARREYNSPLHF.